A selection of T cell receptor beta chains follows, all from one sample in a study of CD8 T cells in ankylosing spondylitis. Each CDR3 protein is one row after TCRdb ran MiXCR on the 5' RACE reads. The sample records about 750,000 distinct CDR3 sequences, 19% being singletons. What was sequenced was blood, either unsorted or a sorted T cell fraction (not recorded which). These receptors were taken from a male donor with ankylosing spondylitis. CDR3s include the opening cysteine and the closing phenylalanine or tryptophan. A D gene is named only where the DNA matches it firmly. Where a row states a size, it is once, few, many or the class of an expanded clone; other rows omit it.

clone_size,d_call,v_call,cdr3_length,j_call,cdr3_nt,cdr3_aa
.,TRBD2,TRBV28,16,TRBJ2-1,TGTGCCAGCAGCCATCTGACTAGCGGGAGTTGGGATGAGCAGTTCTTC,CASSHLTSGSWDEQFF
.,.,TRBV29-1,15,TRBJ2-3,TGCAGCGTTGAGTCGGCTAGCGACGGGACAGATACGCAGTATTTT,CSVESASDGTDTQYF
.,TRBD2,TRBV7-8,16,TRBJ2-5,TGTGCCAGCAGCTCGGGACTAGCGGGGGTTCAAGAGACCCAGTACTTC,CASSSGLAGVQETQYF
.,.,TRBV12-3/TRBV12-4,18,TRBJ2-2,TGTGCCAGCTGTTTTCGTCTCGGGGCGGGGCGTTCGGGCGGGGAGCTGTTTTTT,CASCFRLGAGRSGGELFF
many,TRBD2,TRBV20-1,20,TRBJ2-1,TGCAGTGCTAGAGGTTTTCAGGGGGCGGCTAGCGGGAGGGCTTACAATGAGCAGTTCTTC,CSARGFQGAASGRAYNEQFF
.,.,TRBV20-1,17,TRBJ2-3,TGCAGTGCTAGAGATCTAAAATCCGGCAGCCGCACAGATACGCAGTATTTT,CSARDLKSGSRTDTQYF
.,TRBD1,TRBV5-1,16,TRBJ1-1,TGCGCCAGCAGCCTGGCCCCCACAGGGGCGGCCACTGAAGCTTTCTTT,CASSLAPTGAATEAFF
.,.,TRBV12-3/TRBV12-4,16,TRBJ2-3,TGTGCCAGCAGTTTCATCGGGAGCTCTCCAACAGATACGCAGTATTTT,CASSFIGSSPTDTQYF
few,TRBD1,TRBV3-1,14,TRBJ1-2,TGTGCCAGCAGCCAAGTTGAGGGGGCGGAAGGCTACACCTTC,CASSQVEGAEGYTF
.,TRBD1,TRBV6-2/TRBV6-3,12,TRBJ1-2,TGTGCCAGCAGGCGGGACAGCTATGGCTACACCTTC,CASRRDSYGYTF
.,TRBD2,TRBV12-3/TRBV12-4,17,TRBJ2-1,TGTGCCAGCAGTTTAGTCCTAGCGGGGGCCTCCTACAATGAGCAGTTCTTC,CASSLVLAGASYNEQFF
.,.,TRBV3-1,15,TRBJ2-1,TGTGCCAGCAGCCAGGGATTTGGGTCCTACAATGAGCAGTTCTTC,CASSQGFGSYNEQFF
.,.,TRBV7-9,17,TRBJ1-1,TGTGCCAGCAGCTACGCGACATGGGACACGCATACCACTGAAGCTTTCTTT,CASSYATWDTHTTEAFF
many,.,TRBV27,13,TRBJ1-2,TGTGCCAGCAGCCGAGGGACATACTATGGCTACACCTTC,CASSRGTYYGYTF
.,.,TRBV20-1,15,TRBJ2-3,TGCAGTGCTAGAGCCCACTCCCTGTCCTGGTATACGCAGTATTTT,CSARAHSLSWYTQYF
few,TRBD2,TRBV12-3/TRBV12-4,13,TRBJ2-7,TGTGCCAGCATCAGAGTGGCGGGAGACGAGCAGTACTTC,CASIRVAGDEQYF
.,.,TRBV6-5,11,TRBJ2-5,TGTGCCACGGGGGCCGAAGAGACCCAGTACTTC,CATGAEETQYF
many,.,TRBV27,13,TRBJ2-3,TGTGCCAGCAGCTGGGACCGCACAGATACGCAGTATTTT,CASSWDRTDTQYF
.,.,TRBV5-6,14,TRBJ1-5,TGTGCCAGCAGCTTGAGTTCTGGCAGTCAGCCCCAGCATTTT,CASSLSSGSQPQHF
.,TRBD1,TRBV12-3/TRBV12-4,15,TRBJ2-4,TGTGCCAGCATTCTAGGGGGCAGGGCTAAAAACATTCAGTACTTC,CASILGGRAKNIQYF
.,.,TRBV20-1,11,TRBJ2-7,TGCAGTGCTAGAGATGATCAGGCCCAGTACTTC,CSARDDQAQYF
.,TRBD2,TRBV12-3/TRBV12-4,16,TRBJ2-3,TGTGCCAGCAGTCCTGGGACTAGCGGGATGGCAGATACGCAGTATTTT,CASSPGTSGMADTQYF
few,TRBD1,TRBV20-1,14,TRBJ1-5,TGCAGTGCTAGTGAGCAGGGGGCGTTTCAGCCCCAGCATTTT,CSASEQGAFQPQHF
.,TRBD1,TRBV12-3/TRBV12-4,14,TRBJ1-1,TGTGCCAGCAGAATAGGGACAGGGTGGGGGGAAGCTTTCTTT,CASRIGTGWGEAFF
few,.,TRBV20-1,14,TRBJ1-5,TGCAGTGCTAGTTTGGGACGGGGCAATCAGCCCCAGCATTTT,CSASLGRGNQPQHF
.,.,TRBV7-2,13,TRBJ1-4,TGTGCCAGCAGCGCAGACAGCGGGCGGAAACTGTTTTTT,CASSADSGRKLFF
.,TRBD1,TRBV7-3,18,TRBJ2-2,TGTGCCAGCAGCCCGGGGACAGGGGTTCTGGGGAACACCGGGGAGCTGTTTTTT,CASSPGTGVLGNTGELFF
.,TRBD1,TRBV12-3/TRBV12-4,15,TRBJ2-7,TGTGCCAGCAGTTTAGCCGACAGGGGTCCCTACGAGCAGTACTTC,CASSLADRGPYEQYF